This TCR beta chain appears in the sequencing data of a study of blood T cell repertoires in COVID-19 (dated by TCRdb to 2018 to 2021). About the study as a whole: The collaborator samples originated in the United States, Italy and Spain and spanned the acute and convalescent phases of COVID-19. The material from the prospective study consisted of cDNA or gDNA derived from T cells, B-cell-depleted T cells, or PBMCs. Subjects who had been exposed to COVID-19, were actively infected with it, or had recovered from it provided the deeply sampled blood TCRbeta repertoires that made up the dataset. A freely available public database, intended as a resource for researchers studying the immune response to SARS-CoV-2, is where the repertoires were released. Samples came from the ongoing ImmuneRACE study (first 160 participants) plus 1,254 subjects from 6 global collaborators. A de-identified subject ID, COVID-19 status, age in years and sex were almost always included in the sample metadata. Where HLA class I and class II types were available, the types were taken from metadata supplied by the sample provider, not from assay-based typing. Findings and caveats that apply to the study as a whole: The quantity of clinical and demographic metadata differed by source and by participant and was supplied without curation.

The immunoSEQ Assay, a bias-controlled multiplex PCR, was used to amplify TCRbeta CDR3 regions from genomic DNA. The authors' analysis ran thus. The number of nucleated cells in each sample was estimated by amplification of reference gene primers within the assay. To quantify the absolute abundance of each unique TCRbeta CDR3 rearrangement, sequence reads were collapsed and filtered. Productive Simpson clonality was computed per sample as the square root of Simpson's diversity index over productive rearrangements. The clones in this table, taken by TCRdb from immuneACCESS, are in-frame only. Not every clone is retained; where verified, under half of the shortfall comes from an unresolved V gene, and the cause of the rest is unknown. D and trimming were read from the DNA, whereas the V and J calls and clone size are those reported in that table. This sample lists roughly 48,000 clones; 89% were detected once. Roughly a quarter of the sample lies in the top ten.

As regards this clone: Its recognized antigen is unknown. There are no base qualities to consult, and no much larger clone falls within one base.

Each collaborating institution followed its own protocols to collect whole blood in K2EDTA tubes. Collaborator samples were shipped for TCRbeta analysis as frozen whole blood, isolated PBMCs, or DNA extracted from either sample type. As encoded in the germline V gene (reference sequence), CDR1 is MNHNY while CDR2 is SVGAGI. Trimming at the junction amounts to 2 bases on V and 5 bases on J, and the germline ends lie 9 bases apart. The CDR3 sequence holds 13 residues, the cysteine and phenylalanine included. Of all the DNA, just the CDR3 is kept, 39 bases in frame from base 1. The sequence was obtained from a woman older than 75 with acute or convalescent COVID-19. This chain joins TRBV6-6 to TRBJ1-1; a confident D gene designation cannot be given. Input material: peripheral blood. The bases are TGTGCCAGCAGTTACGAGGGTAGGACTGAAGCTTTCTTT. It specifies CASSYEGRTEAFF.